The 28 T cell receptor beta chains below all came from one sample that was sequenced in a study of regulatory T cells in long-lasting Graves disease. Time point given: newly diagnosed GD, antithyroid drugs for less than 3 months. Construction of the TCR library relied on RNA isolated from PBMCs. Relying on iRepertoire HTBI primers and Arm-PCR of CDR3 regions, the team built TCR beta libraries. From the multiplex PCR reads, TCRdb called clonotypes with MiXCR, one entry per CDR3 protein. This repertoire shows 350,000 to 450,000 distinct CDR3 sequences, approximately 15% found once; its top ten account for approximately 8%. These data were likewise used in another study, on T cells in Graves' hyperthyroidism and ophthalmopathy.

The sequenced sample was peripheral blood mononuclear cells (PBMCs), obtained at new diagnosis, from a patient treated with antithyroid drugs. Every receptor here comes from a woman aged 40 to 55 with Graves disease.

This chain uses TRBV30 with TRBJ2-1, with D uncertain. CDR1 and CDR2 (germline): GTSNPN, SVGIG (reference sequence). The CDR3 covers 13 residues. V was cut by 4 bases and J by 5 bases, with 12 bases left in between. In DNA, the CDR3 is TGTGCCTGGATGTCTAGTGGACACAATGAGCAGTTCTTC. Translated: CAWMSSGHNEQFF.

This clonotype was counted ten times or more. CDR3: CASSEWTGGNQPQHF. The CDR3 DNA reads as TGTGCCAGCAGCGAATGGACAGGGGGTAATCAGCCCCAGCATTTT. The rearrangement links TRBV7-2 to TRBJ1-5, with 10 bases aligning to TRBD1. The CDR3 totals 15 residues. V shed 5 bases, J shed 4 bases, and the junction held 5 bases outside the gene matches. Germline V lookup: CDR1 SGHTA, CDR2 FQGNSA.

The table lists this clonotype with a few counts. V and J are TRBV3-1 and TRBJ2-7, with 9 bases aligning to TRBD2. CDR3 size: 16 residues. Germline V lookup: CDR1 LGHDT, CDR2 YNNKEL (reference sequence). V was clipped by 3 bases and J by 2 bases; unmatched bases: 8. The DNA of the CDR3 is TGTGCCAGCAGCCAGGGTCTGGCGGGAGGGACCTACGAGCAGTACTTC. It encodes CASSQGLAGGTYEQYF.

This clonotype was observed many times. This chain links TRBV19 with TRBJ2-5, with D possibly TRBD1 on 5 matching bases. V lost 4 bases and J lost 5, with 14 bases in between. The CDR3 spans 14 residues. CDR1 is LNHDA, CDR2 SQIVND, per germline (reference sequence). The CDR3 reads CASSRVAGHETQYF. The CDR3 bases are TGTGCCAGTAGTAGAGTGGCAGGGCACGAGACCCAGTACTTC. The whole variable domain, remainder taken from reference TRBV19 and TRBJ2-5, is DGGITQSPKYLFRKEGQNVTLSCEQNLNHDAMYWYRQDPGQGLRLIYYSQIVNDFQKGDIAEGYSVSREKKESFPLTVTSAQKNPTAFYLCASSRVAGHETQYFGPGTRLLVL.

This clonotype was seen ten or more times. The rearrangement joins TRBV29-1 to TRBJ2-3; D is unresolved. From germline, CDR1 is SQVTM and CDR2 ANQGSEA. The length of the CDR3 is 13 residues. V was cut by 4 bases and J by 0 bases, with 8 bases left in between. The CDR3 region is CSVVRDSTDTQYF. The CDR3 coding sequence is TGCAGCGTTGTAAGGGATAGCACAGATACGCAGTATTTT.

This clonotype has only a few counts. The rearrangement links TRBV6-2 or TRBV6-3 to TRBJ2-7, with D perhaps matching TRBD2 (6 bases). V was cut by 5 bases and J by 3 bases, with 14 bases left in between. Germline loops: CDR1 MNHEY, CDR2 SVGEGT. This CDR3 has 14 amino acids. The CDR3 loop is CASSPTAEGYEQYF. In DNA form, the CDR3 reads TGTGCCAGCAGTCCTACAGCGGAGGGCTACGAGCAGTACTTC.

This clonotype was counted ten times or more. The rearrangement links TRBV12-3 or TRBV12-4 to TRBJ2-2; 12 bases map to TRBD1. V gave up 6 bases and J gave up 5 bases; unmatched junction bases: 7. CDR3 length: 16 residues. The CDR3 region has the DNA TGTGCCAGCAGCTCCGGGACAGGGGGCCGAACCGGGGAGCTGTTTTTT. This gives the protein CASSSGTGGRTGELFF.

In this sample, this clonotype turned up many times. The rearrangement links TRBV7-9 to TRBJ1-2; no firm D call. V lost 1 base and J lost 7, with 16 bases in between. Germline V gene data show CDR1 as SEHNR and CDR2 as FQNEAQ (reference sequence). The CDR3 has 15 residues. This chain's CDR3 is CASSLVFGGVPGYTF. DNA of the CDR3: TGTGCCAGCAGCTTAGTGTTCGGTGGGGTACCTGGCTACACCTTC.

This clonotype was seen more than once but under ten times. This chain connects TRBV20-1 to TRBJ2-7; no clear D gene. The germline gives CDR1 DFQATT, CDR2 SNEGSKA (reference sequence). There are 13 residues in the CDR3. Trimming shortened V by 2 bases and J by 3 bases, and 11 bases separated the two germline ends. In nucleotides, the CDR3 is TGCAGTGCTAGACCCTCTTTGGGCTACGAGCAGTACTTC. Amino acid sequence: CSARPSLGYEQYF.

This clonotype has at least ten counts. The gene calls are TRBV29-1 and TRBJ2-1; the match to TRBD2 covers 14 bases. Germline CDR1 SQVTM, CDR2 ANQGSEA. After removal of 6 bases from V and 1 base from J, the junction contained 8 bases not matched to a gene. This CDR3 contains 17 residues. CDR3 nucleotide sequence: TGCAGCGTGGCCGGGACTAGCGGGAGTCGGTCCTACAATGAGCAGTTCTTC. As protein: CSVAGTSGSRSYNEQFF.

The chain carries TRBV14 and TRBJ1-2; D gene uncertain. Germline V gene lookup returns CDR1 SGHDN and CDR2 FVKESK. CDR3 length: 13 amino acids. Trimming shortened V by 2 bases and J by 3 bases, and 7 bases separated the two germline ends. The CDR3 spells CASSQQRDYGYTF. Written as DNA, the CDR3 is TGTGCCAGCAGCCAACAGCGAGACTATGGCTACACCTTC.

This clonotype came up many times. The chain has TRBV12-3 or TRBV12-4 and TRBJ2-7; a possible D gene is TRBD2 (5 bases). Trimming removed 5 bases at V and 0 bases at J, with 11 bases between. The CDR3 extends over 14 amino acids. The DNA of the CDR3 is TGTGCCAGCAGTACAACTAGTCGCTCCTACGAGCAGTACTTC. Translated, it gives CASSTTSRSYEQYF.

This clonotype appeared a few times. The rearrangement uses TRBV27 and TRBJ2-1, with D unclear. V was cut by 0 bases and J by 8 bases, with 8 bases left in between. This CDR3 is 13 amino acids long. Germline V gene data show CDR1 as MNHEY and CDR2 as SMNVEV (reference sequence). CDR3 nucleotide sequence: TGTGCCAGCAGTTTATCAGGTGTCGATGAGCAGTTCTTC. Protein: CASSLSGVDEQFF.

A note on this clonotype: The junction departs from germline at one end; a sequencing error may be responsible. V is TRBV7-9 and J is TRBJ2-7; D is uncertain. There are 12 residues in the CDR3. The germline CDR1 and CDR2 sequences are SEHNR and FQNEAQ (reference sequence). Here the CDR3 DNA reads TGTGCCAGCAGTGGGGTGACCTACGAGCAGTGCTTC. Translation gives CASSGVTYEQCF. The variable domain in full, with the rest retrieved from reference TRBV7-9 and TRBJ2-7, is DTGVSQNPRHKITKRGQNVTFRCDPISEHNRLYWYRQTLGQGPEFLTYFQNEAQLEKSRLLSDRFSAERPKGSFSTLEIQRTEQGDSAMYLCASSGVTYEQCFGPGTRLTVT.

This clonotype turned up a few times. The V gene is TRBV27, the J gene TRBJ2-1; 7 bases fit TRBD1. With V trimmed by 7 bases and J by 9 bases, 15 bases remained unmatched. The CDR3 extends over 15 amino acids. The germline CDR1 and CDR2 sequences are MNHEY and SMNVEV (reference sequence). The CDR3 reads CASILTGVSRSEQFF. The CDR3 DNA reads as TGTGCCAGCATCCTAACAGGGGTATCAAGAAGTGAGCAGTTCTTC.

There are a few counts of this clonotype. This could be a read error, since a much larger clone is one nucleotide away. Because it lacks the conserved phenylalanine or tryptophan at the end, this CDR3 is likely a read error. The chain couples TRBV28 to TRBJ2-7; no firm D call. The CDR3 runs 13 residues. The germline V and J ends were trimmed by 5 bases and 0 bases, with 8 bases remaining between them. Germline V gene lookup returns CDR1 MDHEN and CDR2 SYDVKM. CDR3 nucleotides: TGTGCCAGCAGTCAGGCTCCCTCCTACGAGCAGTACTCC. Residues: CASSQAPSYEQYS.

This clonotype was detected many times. This chain links TRBV20-1 with TRBJ2-1; D might be TRBD2 (5 bases). The germline gives CDR1 DFQATT, CDR2 SNEGSKA (reference sequence). Trimming pared 3 bases from V and 5 bases from J, leaving 23 bases between. This CDR3 is built from 17 residues. The CDR3 nucleotides read TGCAGTGCTAGGGGGAACTTACTAGTGATCGGGGACAATGAGCAGTTCTTC. Amino acid sequence: CSARGNLLVIGDNEQFF.

This clonotype was counted only a few times. The J gene is TRBJ2-7, the V gene TRBV6-5; possible D gene TRBD2, 6 bases. CDR3 length equals 15 residues. V dropped 6 bases and J dropped 2 bases, with 17 bases sitting between them. Germline V CDR1 and CDR2: MNHEY, SVGAGI. CDR3 region: CASSYGTESPYEQYF. The CDR3 coding sequence is TGTGCCAGCAGCTACGGGACTGAGTCTCCCTACGAGCAGTACTTC.

The chain combines TRBV27 with TRBJ2-2, with a possible D match to TRBD1 (5 bases). The CDR3 has 16 residues. The V end was cut by 5 bases, the J end by 5 bases, with 18 bases between. Germline V lookup: CDR1 MNHEY, CDR2 SMNVEV (reference sequence). CDR3 in DNA: TGTGCCAGCAGTCATAGCCGTGGGGCCGGGACCGGGGAGCTGTTTTTT. It specifies CASSHSRGAGTGELFF.

Ten or more counts support this clonotype. The chain couples TRBV28 to TRBJ2-5; possibly TRBD1 or TRBD2 for D (5 bases each). Germline V lookup: CDR1 MDHEN, CDR2 SYDVKM. Trimming removed 3 bases at V and 6 bases at J, with 17 bases between. CDR3 length equals 15 residues. The CDR3 DNA reads TGTGCCAGCAGTTTCTACGCTACTGAGGGGAAGACCCAGTACTTC. Translating gives CASSFYATEGKTQYF.

A few counts support this clonotype. The chain carries TRBV6-1 and TRBJ1-6; TRBD1 is a possible D gene (6 bases). Per germline, CDR1 MNHNS and CDR2 SASEGT. The CDR3 has 15 residues. V was trimmed by 10 bases and J by 11 bases, leaving 24 bases between them. The CDR3 nucleotides read TGTGCCATCCCAAACCGGGACAAGGTGCTTCCACCCCTCCACTTT. Translated, it gives CAIPNRDKVLPPLHF.

The table lists this clonotype with many counts. The rearrangement uses TRBV28 and TRBJ2-7, with D possibly being TRBD1 (5 bases). V was pared by 5 bases and J by 4 bases, with 9 bases between. Per germline, CDR1 MDHEN and CDR2 SYDVKM. This CDR3 has 12 residues. DNA of the CDR3: TGTGCCAGCAGTGTAAGGGGTTACGAGCAGTACTTC. Residues: CASSVRGYEQYF. The complete variable domain, with remaining parts taken from reference TRBV28 and TRBJ2-7, reads DVKVTQSSRYLVKRTGEKVFLECVQDMDHENMFWYRQDPGLGLRLIYFSYDVKMKEKGDIPEGYSVSREKKERFSLILESASTNQTSMYLCASSVRGYEQYFGPGTRLTVT.

This clonotype was found many times. V and J are TRBV5-4 and TRBJ2-1; a weak D match, TRBD1 (6 bases). The V end lost 3 bases, the J end lost 7 bases, and 11 bases lay between the germline ends. In germline, CDR1 is SGHNT, CDR2 YYREEE (reference sequence). The CDR3 extends over 13 amino acids. The CDR3 DNA follows: TGTGCCAGCAGCTCACAGGGTGGGAATGAGCAGTTCTTC. Translating it yields CASSSQGGNEQFF.

This clonotype came up many times. This chain links TRBV19 with TRBJ2-1; the match to TRBD1 covers 7 bases. This CDR3 is 14 amino acids long. The V gene end was trimmed by 3 bases and the J gene end by 3 bases; junction bases not matched to a gene: 2. Germline assignment: CDR1 LNHDA and CDR2 SQIVND (reference sequence). CDR3 coding DNA: TGTGCCAGTAGTATGGGACAGCTCTACAATGAGCAGTTCTTC. Translating it yields CASSMGQLYNEQFF.

There are many counts of this clonotype. CDR3 region: CASSLAGREFEQYF. In DNA form, the CDR3 reads TGTGCCAGCAGTTTAGCGGGGAGGGAGTTCGAGCAGTACTTC. The V gene is TRBV12-3 or TRBV12-4, the J gene TRBJ2-7; 7 bases match TRBD2. The trim removed 0 bases at V and 6 bases at J, leaving 5 bases unmatched. The CDR3 is made up of 14 amino acids.

The sample holds many counts of this clonotype. The V and J genes are TRBV11-2 and TRBJ2-3; no clear D gene. CDR3 length: 15 residues. Trimming shortened V by 1 base and J by 2 bases, and 10 bases separated the two germline ends. CDR1 and CDR2 from the germline V gene are SGHAT and FQNNGV. The CDR3 bases are TGTGCCAGCAGCTTAGTGGGAACAGTCACAGATACGCAGTATTTT. It codes for CASSLVGTVTDTQYF.

This clonotype was recorded a few times. An end of the junction differs from the germline gene, which may be a read error. The chain combines TRBV9 with TRBJ2-7; 9 bases are shared with TRBD1. The germline CDR1 and CDR2 sequences are SGDLS and YYNGEE. This CDR3 region has 15 residues. The CDR3 nucleotides are TGTGCCAGCGGCGTAGGACAGGGGAGCTCCTACGAGCAGTACTTC. Residues: CASGVGQGSSYEQYF.

This clonotype was counted many times. The chain couples TRBV7-9 to TRBJ2-1; 11 positions match TRBD2. The junction had 2 bases not matched to a gene; V was cut back by 1 base and J by 6 bases. This CDR3 is built from 15 residues. The germline V gene has CDR1 SEHNR and CDR2 FQNEAQ (reference sequence). The CDR3 reads CASSLELAGVNEQFF. Written as DNA, the CDR3 is TGTGCCAGCAGCTTAGAACTAGCGGGAGTCAATGAGCAGTTCTTC.